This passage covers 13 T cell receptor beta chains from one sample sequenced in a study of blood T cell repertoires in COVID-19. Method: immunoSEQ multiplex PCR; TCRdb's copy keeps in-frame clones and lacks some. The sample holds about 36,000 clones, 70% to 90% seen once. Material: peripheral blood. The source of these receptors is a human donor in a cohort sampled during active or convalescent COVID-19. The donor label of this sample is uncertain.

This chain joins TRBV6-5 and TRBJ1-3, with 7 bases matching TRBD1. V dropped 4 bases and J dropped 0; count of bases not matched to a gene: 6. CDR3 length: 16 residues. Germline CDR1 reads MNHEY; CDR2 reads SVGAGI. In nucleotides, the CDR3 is TGTGCCAGCAGTTCGGGACAGCCGATCTCTGGAAACACCATATATTTT. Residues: CASSSGQPISGNTIYF.

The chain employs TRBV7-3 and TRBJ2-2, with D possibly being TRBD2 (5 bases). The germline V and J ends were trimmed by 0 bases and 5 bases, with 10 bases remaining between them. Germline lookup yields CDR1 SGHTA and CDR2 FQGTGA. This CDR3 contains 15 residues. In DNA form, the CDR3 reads TGTGCCAGCAGCTTAACTAGCGTTGGGACCGGGGAGCTGTTTTTT. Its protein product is CASSLTSVGTGELFF. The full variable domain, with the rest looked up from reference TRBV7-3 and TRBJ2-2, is GAGVSQTPSNKVTEKGKYVELRCDPISGHTALYWYRQSLGQGPEFLIYFQGTGAADDSGLPNDRFFAVRPEGSVSTLKIQRTERGDSAVYLCASSLTSVGTGELFFGEGSRLTVL.

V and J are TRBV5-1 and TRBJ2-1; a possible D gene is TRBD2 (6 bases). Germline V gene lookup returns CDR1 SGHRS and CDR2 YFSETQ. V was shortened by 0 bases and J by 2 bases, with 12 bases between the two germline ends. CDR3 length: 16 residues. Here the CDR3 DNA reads TGCGCCAGCAGCTTGGACGGCGGGGTCCCCTACAATGAGCAGTTCTTC. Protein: CASSLDGGVPYNEQFF.

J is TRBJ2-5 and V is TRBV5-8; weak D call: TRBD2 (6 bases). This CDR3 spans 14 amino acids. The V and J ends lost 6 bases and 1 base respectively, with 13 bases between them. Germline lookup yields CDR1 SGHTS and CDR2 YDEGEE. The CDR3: CASNPGDSQETQYF. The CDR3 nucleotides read TGTGCCAGCAACCCGGGGGACTCCCAAGAGACCCAGTACTTC. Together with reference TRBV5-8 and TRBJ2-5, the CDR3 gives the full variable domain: EAGVTQSPTHLIKTRGQQATLRCSPISGHTSVYWYQQALGLGLQFLLWYDEGEERNRGNFPPRFSGRQFPNYSSELNVNALELEDSALYLCASNPGDSQETQYFGPGTRLLVL.

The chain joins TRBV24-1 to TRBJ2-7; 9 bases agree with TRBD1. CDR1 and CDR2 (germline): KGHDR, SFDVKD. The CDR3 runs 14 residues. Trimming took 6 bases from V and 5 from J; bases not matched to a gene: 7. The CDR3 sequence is CATSPRDRDHEQYF. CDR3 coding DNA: TGTGCCACCAGTCCCCGGGACAGGGACCACGAGCAGTACTTC.

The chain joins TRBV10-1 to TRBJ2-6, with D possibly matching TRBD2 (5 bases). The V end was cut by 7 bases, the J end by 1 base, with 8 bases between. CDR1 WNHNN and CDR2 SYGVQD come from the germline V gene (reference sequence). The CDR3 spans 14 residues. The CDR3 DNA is TGCGCCAGCATCGGGAAATCTGGGGCCAACGTCCTGACTTTC. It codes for CASIGKSGANVLTF.

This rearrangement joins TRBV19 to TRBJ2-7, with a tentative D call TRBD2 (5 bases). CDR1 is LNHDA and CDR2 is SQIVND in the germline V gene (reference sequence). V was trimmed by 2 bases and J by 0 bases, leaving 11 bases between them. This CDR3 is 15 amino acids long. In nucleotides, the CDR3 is TGTGCCAGTAGTATACGGGGTGACTACTCCTACGAGCAGTACTTC. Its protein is CASSIRGDYSYEQYF.

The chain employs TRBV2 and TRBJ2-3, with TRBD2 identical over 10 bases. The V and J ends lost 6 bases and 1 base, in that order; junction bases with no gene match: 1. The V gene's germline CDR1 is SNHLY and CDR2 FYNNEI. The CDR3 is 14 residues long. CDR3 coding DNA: TGTGCCAGCAGGGGGACTAGCGGCACAGATACGCAGTATTTT. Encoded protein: CASRGTSGTDTQYF.

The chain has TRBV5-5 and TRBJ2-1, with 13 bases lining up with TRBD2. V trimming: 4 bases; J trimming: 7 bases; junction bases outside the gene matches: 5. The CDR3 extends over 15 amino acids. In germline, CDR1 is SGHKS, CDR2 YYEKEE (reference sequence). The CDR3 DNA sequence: TGTGCCAGCAGCGCGGGACTAGCGGGAACGAATGAGCAGTTCTTC. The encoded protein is CASSAGLAGTNEQFF.

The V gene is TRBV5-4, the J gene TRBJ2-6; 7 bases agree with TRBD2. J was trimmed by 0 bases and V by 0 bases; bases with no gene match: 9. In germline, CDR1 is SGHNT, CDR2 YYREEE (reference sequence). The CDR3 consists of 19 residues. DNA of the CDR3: TGTGCCAGCAGCTTGGATATCGCGGGAGCAATCTCTGGGGCCAACGTCCTGACTTTC. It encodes CASSLDIAGAISGANVLTF.

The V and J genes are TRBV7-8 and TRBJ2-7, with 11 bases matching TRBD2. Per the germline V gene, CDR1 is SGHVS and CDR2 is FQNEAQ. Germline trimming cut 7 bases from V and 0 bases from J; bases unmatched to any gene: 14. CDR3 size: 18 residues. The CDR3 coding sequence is TGTGCCAGCATACCCGGGACGGCAGGGACTAGCGGCTCCTACGAGCAGTACTTC. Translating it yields CASIPGTAGTSGSYEQYF. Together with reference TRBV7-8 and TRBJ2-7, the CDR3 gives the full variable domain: GAGVSQSPRYKVAKRGQDVALRCDPISGHVSLFWYQQALGQGPEFLTYFQNEAQLDKSGLPSDRFFAERPEGSVSTLKIQRTQQEDSAVYLCASIPGTAGTSGSYEQYFGPGTRLTVT.

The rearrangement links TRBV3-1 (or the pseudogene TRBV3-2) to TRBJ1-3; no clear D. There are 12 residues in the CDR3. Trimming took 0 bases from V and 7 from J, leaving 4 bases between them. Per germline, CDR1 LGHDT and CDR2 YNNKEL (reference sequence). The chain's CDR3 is CASSQDPNTIYF. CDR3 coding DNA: TGTGCCAGCAGCCAAGATCCGAACACCATATATTTT.

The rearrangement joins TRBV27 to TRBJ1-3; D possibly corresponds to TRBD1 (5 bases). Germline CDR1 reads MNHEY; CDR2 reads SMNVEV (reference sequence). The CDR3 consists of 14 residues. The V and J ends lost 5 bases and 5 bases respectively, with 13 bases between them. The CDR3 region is CASSRGGARNTIYF. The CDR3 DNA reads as TGTGCCAGCAGTCGCGGAGGGGCGCGAAACACCATATATTTT.